This TCR beta chain is from a study of blood T cell repertoires in COVID-19. On the study more broadly: Acute-phase and convalescent COVID-19 samples originated in the United States, Italy and Spain. The analysed material was cDNA or gDNA that came from T cells, B-cell-depleted T cells, or PBMCs.

The CDR3 is 15 amino acids. With 0 bases clipped from V and 1 base from J, the junction kept 1 base outside the gene matches. CDR1 and CDR2 from the germline V gene are SGHRS and YFSETQ. Original processing notes: It was from reference gene primer amplification that nucleated cell counts were estimated. The data were produced by immunoSEQ multiplex PCR, yet TCRdb's version contains in-frame clones alone and is incomplete. That table is the source of V, J and clone size, and D and trimming were worked out from the DNA. Here the sample spans more than 55,000 clones, around 80% being singletons. This rearrangement joins TRBV5-1 to TRBJ2-3; 8 bases are a match to TRBD2. The specimen was peripheral blood. This clonotype originated in a human donor in a cohort sampled during active COVID-19. Written as DNA, the CDR3 is TGCGCCAGCAGCTTGGAAGCGGGAGGCACAGATACGCAGTATTTT. Amino acids: CASSLEAGGTDTQYF.